This TCR beta chain appears in the sequencing data of a study of blood T cell repertoires in COVID-19 (dated by TCRdb to about 2020). As for the study more broadly: Collaborator samples came from the United States, Italy and Spain and covered acute and convalescent phases of COVID-19. The prospective study material was composed of cDNA or gDNA derived from T cells, B-cell-depleted T cells, or PBMCs. Deeply sampled blood TCRbeta repertoires from subjects exposed to, actively infected with, or recovered from COVID-19 were included in the dataset. A freely available public database, intended as a resource for researchers studying the immune response to SARS-CoV-2, is where the repertoires were released. The samples were drawn from two sources: the first 160 participants of the ongoing ImmuneRACE study, and some 1,300 subjects contributed by 6 global collaborators. A de-identified subject ID, COVID-19 status, age in years and sex were almost always included in the sample metadata. Where available, HLA class I and class II types were obtained from metadata supplied by the sample provider rather than from assay-based typing.

Points the paper makes about the study in general: The quantity of clinical and demographic metadata differed by source and by participant and was supplied without curation.

For this clone: There is no known antigen for this receptor. Base qualities are missing; no much larger clone stands one base away.

The CDR3 has 15 amino acids, counting the end cysteine and phenylalanine. Just the 45-base CDR3 DNA is kept, in frame starting at base 1. V is pruned by 0 bases and J by 3 bases, leaving 6 bases of the junction without a gene match. CDR1 and CDR2 are read off the germline V gene (reference sequence) as GTSNPN and SVGIG. TCRbeta CDR3 regions were amplified from genomic DNA using the immunoSEQ Assay, a bias-controlled multiplex PCR. As for the authors' bioinformatics: The number of nucleated cells in each sample was estimated by amplification of reference gene primers within the assay. Sequence reads were collapsed and filtered to measure the absolute abundance of every unique TCRbeta CDR3 rearrangement. Productive Simpson clonality was computed per sample as the square root of Simpson's diversity index over productive rearrangements. Sourced from immuneACCESS, this table was stored by TCRdb with only in-frame sequences that have V and J called. A share of the clones is absent; for the studies checked, an unresolved V gene accounts for under half, and the remainder has no known explanation. The D gene and trimming were derived from the DNA, and the V and J assignments and clone size from that table. The sample table holds about 200,000 clones, of which approximately 90% were seen once. The ten largest clones represent less than 1.5% of the sample.

Participants in the prospective study were aged about 18 to 95 years, lived in some 24 United States geographic areas, and enrolled through a virtual design. In the prospective study, participants were assigned to cohorts based on the clinical history participants reported in a screening survey and a study questionnaire. ImmuneRACE Cohort 3 recovered participants were defined by two consecutive negative NP/OP PCR tests, healthcare professional clearance, or symptom resolution. Mobile phlebotomists in the prospective study collected whole blood, serum and a nasopharyngeal or oropharyngeal swab from every participant. Additional blood draws and questionnaires over an approximately 2-month period could optionally be provided by prospective study participants. Prospective study blood samples were shipped either frozen or at room temperature before DNA extraction.

The receptor's source is a man aged 25-45 years who had recovered from COVID-19. The chain is encoded by TRBV30 joined to TRBJ1-2; 8 junctional bases match TRBD1. The sequencing input was PBMCs or T cells enriched from blood (not recorded which). Here is the DNA: TGTGCCTGGAGTGTACAGGGGGGTAATTACTATGGCTACACCTTC. This encodes CAWSVQGGNYYGYTF.